These 9 T cell receptor beta chains were all obtained from the same sample, sequenced in a study of identifying expanded T cells in peripheral blood. Measured with immunoSEQ multiplex PCR; TCRdb has only the in-frame clones, and not every one. The repertoire holds more than 45,000 clones, with 89% as singletons. Sequencing was carried out using blood. The receptors were gathered from a person aged 18-70 years in good health.

This chain joins TRBV18 and TRBJ1-1, with D uncertain. The CDR3 contains 21 residues. V lost 0 bases and J lost 0, with 26 bases in between. Germline V lookup: CDR1 KGHSH, CDR2 LQKENI. The DNA for the CDR3 is TGTGCCAGCTCACCACCGGGTCAGTCTGGTCGGGGAAGTCGGGTGAACACTGAAGCTTTCTTT. This translates into CASSPPGQSGRGSRVNTEAFF.

The chain recombines TRBV9 with TRBJ2-7; TRBD2 matches at 7 bases. Trimming took 2 bases from V and 3 from J; bases not matched to a gene: 5. The CDR3 loop spans 14 amino acids. Germline V gives CDR1 SGDLS, CDR2 YYNGEE. In DNA, the CDR3 is TGTGCCAGCAGCGTCGGGCTAGCGGTCTACGAGCAGTACTTC. Amino acid sequence: CASSVGLAVYEQYF. Based on the CDR3 plus reference TRBV9 and TRBJ2-7, the full variable domain is DSGVTQTPKHLITATGQRVTLRCSPRSGDLSVYWYQQSLDQGLQFLIQYYNGEERAKGNILERFSAQQFPDLHSELNLSSLELGDSALYFCASSVGLAVYEQYFGPGTRLTVT.

This clone has only one observation. The germline gene is not matched at one end of the junction; a read error may be the cause. The chain combines TRBV30 with TRBJ1-2, with D hard to call. Germline-derived CDR1 and CDR2 are GTSNPN and SVGIG (reference sequence). The CDR3 spans 13 residues. This CDR3 is CTWSVRTNYGYTF. The CDR3 nucleotides read TGTACCTGGAGTGTACGAACTAACTATGGCTACACCTTC.

The V gene is TRBV7-2, the J gene TRBJ1-2, with TRBD1 matching over 7 bases. With 5 bases clipped from V and 8 bases from J, the junction kept 11 bases outside the gene matches. The CDR3 is made up of 14 amino acids. Germline V gene lookup returns CDR1 SGHTA and CDR2 FQGNSA. CDR3 sequence reads: CASSHGGGSGGYTF. Here the CDR3 DNA reads TGTGCCAGCAGCCACGGAGGGGGCTCGGGGGGCTACACCTTC.

The gene calls are TRBV7-2 and TRBJ1-2; possible D gene TRBD1, 5 bases. This CDR3 contains 13 residues. V lost 1 base and J 7 bases, leaving 10 bases between the germline ends. Germline CDR1 and CDR2: SGHTA and FQGNSA. CDR3 sequence reads: CASSLGGEVGYTF. CDR3 DNA: TGTGCCAGCAGCTTAGGAGGGGAGGTTGGCTACACCTTC.

This clone occurred once. J is TRBJ2-1 and V is TRBV7-9; possibly TRBD2 for D (6 bases). Germline CDR1 SEHNR, CDR2 FQNEAQ (reference sequence). There are 16 residues in the CDR3. The V and J ends lost 1 base and 7 bases respectively, with 17 bases between them. The CDR3 nucleotides are TGTGCCAGCAGCTTAGGTAGCGGAGGGTCTAGGAATGAGCAGTTCTTC. Translated: CASSLGSGGSRNEQFF.

The chain recombines TRBV5-1 with TRBJ1-2, with a tentative D call TRBD1 (5 bases). Looked up from germline, CDR1 is SGHRS and CDR2 is YFSETQ. The CDR3 consists of 14 residues. V was cut by 0 bases and J by 4 bases, with 10 bases left in between. CDR3 residues: CASSLGPGFYGYTF. The CDR3 DNA reads as TGCGCCAGCAGCTTGGGTCCAGGGTTCTATGGCTACACCTTC.

The V and J genes are TRBV28 and TRBJ1-1; D gene ambiguous. Germline lookup yields CDR1 MDHEN and CDR2 SYDVKM. The CDR3 is 12 residues long. Trimming stripped 2 bases from V and 3 bases from J, with 4 bases between. Here the CDR3 DNA reads TGTGCCAGCAGTTTAGGACACACTGAAGCTTTCTTT. Protein product: CASSLGHTEAFF.

The chain couples TRBV11-3 to TRBJ2-1; 9 nucleotides align to TRBD2. Trimming at V came to 0 bases and at J to 5 bases, leaving 5 bases not matched to a gene. Germline values: CDR1 SGHNT, CDR2 YENEEA. The CDR3 is made up of 16 amino acids. This CDR3 is CASSLDLAGLNNEQFF. The CDR3 DNA reads as TGTGCCAGCAGCTTAGACCTAGCGGGATTAAACAATGAGCAGTTCTTC.